Detailed here is one T cell receptor beta chain. The data originate from a study of regulatory T cells in long-lasting Graves disease. About the research overall: Newly diagnosed Graves' patients had taken antithyroid drugs under 3 months.

Specified time point: newly diagnosed GD, antithyroid drugs for less than 3 months. With RNA extracted from PBMCs as input, the TCR library was made. Diagnoses of Graves' disease were made by American Thyroid Association guidelines. Tubes containing EDTA received approximately 9 milliliters of drawn peripheral blood. Construction of TCR beta libraries relied on iRepertoire HTBI primers and on Arm-PCR targeting CDR3 regions. Original methodology: Across samples, 60 to 75 TRBV and more than 13 TRBJ segments were found. TCRdb re-called the multiplex PCR reads through MiXCR, storing one row per CDR3 protein. For this entry, the V and J calls and clone size follow TCRdb and not the study's own pipeline. The sample records 550,000 or so distinct CDR3 sequences, 12% being singletons. These data also featured in a second study, about T cells in Graves' hyperthyroidism and ophthalmopathy.

The sample in question was peripheral blood mononuclear cells (PBMCs), obtained at new diagnosis, from a patient treated with antithyroid drugs. The TCR sequence derives from a woman aged 30 to 39 with Graves disease.

The CDR3 DNA follows: TGTGCCAGTAGTATCCCAGGGCCATATCAGCCCCAGCATTTT. The encoded protein is CASSIPGPYQPQHF. The V call is TRBV19, the J call TRBJ1-5; D may be TRBD1 (5 bases). The V end lost 3 bases, the J end lost 5 bases, and 11 bases lay between the germline ends. The CDR3 runs 14 residues. CDR1 is LNHDA, CDR2 SQIVND, per germline (reference sequence).